Listed below are T cell receptor beta chains from one sample, sequenced in a study of control samples from healthy donors and cancer patients. TCRdb keeps only in-frame clones here, not all; method: immunoSEQ multiplex PCR. The sample carries 15,000 to 20,000 clones, about 88% recorded once. The sequenced sample was PBMCs. Receptor source: a man aged 60 to 69 with head and neck cancer. Each CDR3 is given without its conserved first and last residue. Fields, in order: clone size, CDR3 length, V gene, J gene, CDR3 protein. Expanded clones are given a class, and other clones once, few, many or no size at all.

size: -; length: 10; V: TRBV2; J: TRBJ2-7; CDR3: ASSENSYEQY
size: -; length: 14; V: TRBV2; J: TRBJ2-1; CDR3: ASSEGGLAGYNEQF
size: -; length: 14; V: TRBV7-9; J: TRBJ2-5; CDR3: ASSQPSGGLGETQY
size: -; length: 11; V: TRBV11-3; J: TRBJ1-1; CDR3: ASSPQRNTEAF
size: -; length: 11; V: TRBV2; J: TRBJ1-2; CDR3: ASSERGIGGYT
size: -; length: 10; V: TRBV5-1; J: TRBJ2-7; CDR3: ASSLGGGEQY
size: -; length: 10; V: TRBV25-1; J: TRBJ2-7; CDR3: ASSRWTGEQY
size: once; length: 14; V: TRBV19; J: TRBJ1-2; CDR3: ASSIARGGRGYGYT
size: few; length: 13; V: TRBV4-1; J: TRBJ1-1; CDR3: ASSQPTGIEAEAF
size: -; length: 11; V: TRBV7-9; J: TRBJ2-7; CDR3: ASSTGTGKEQY
size: -; length: 12; V: TRBV2; J: TRBJ2-7; CDR3: ASSVLAGVYEQY
size: once; length: 10; V: TRBV7-9; J: TRBJ2-3; CDR3: ASSYVADTQY
size: -; length: 13; V: TRBV5-5; J: TRBJ2-6; CDR3: ASSWTASGANVLT
size: -; length: 11; V: TRBV24-1; J: TRBJ2-2; CDR3: ATSAPITGELF
size: -; length: 11; V: TRBV5-1; J: TRBJ2-3; CDR3: ASSLGLVDTQY
size: few; length: 12; V: TRBV5-1; J: TRBJ2-1; CDR3: ASSAWPRGNEQF
size: -; length: 11; V: TRBV2; J: TRBJ1-5; CDR3: ASSELRGQPQH
size: -; length: 12; V: TRBV7-6; J: TRBJ2-7; CDR3: ASSATGDSYEQY
size: -; length: 13; V: TRBV7-8; J: TRBJ2-2; CDR3: ASSSQGANTGELF
size: once; length: 11; V: TRBV10-3; J: TRBJ1-1; CDR3: AIRGTENTEAF
size: -; length: 12; V: TRBV5-1; J: TRBJ2-7; CDR3: ASSLVVDTYEQY
size: -; length: 13; V: TRBV3-1/TRBV3-2; J: TRBJ2-3; CDR3: ASSQVWGGKDTQY
size: -; length: 14; V: TRBV6-6; J: TRBJ2-2; CDR3: ASSYLAGGGTGELF
size: -; length: 13; V: TRBV9; J: TRBJ2-3; CDR3: ASSVVAGASGTQY
size: -; length: 11; V: TRBV27; J: TRBJ2-7; CDR3: ASSRLPAYEQY
size: -; length: 12; V: TRBV6-5; J: TRBJ1-3; CDR3: ASSSISGPRPIY
size: -; length: 14; V: TRBV13; J: TRBJ1-6; CDR3: ASSFRISSYNSPLH
size: -; length: 12; V: TRBV7-8; J: TRBJ2-7; CDR3: ASSATGGMGEQY
size: -; length: 12; V: TRBV5-1; J: TRBJ1-2; CDR3: ASSPDRGVGGYT
size: -; length: 12; V: TRBV7-3; J: TRBJ1-2; CDR3: ASSLKSGGQGLT
size: -; length: 14; V: TRBV25-1; J: TRBJ2-7; CDR3: ASSEYGTGALREQY
size: once; length: 12; V: TRBV29-1; J: TRBJ2-1; CDR3: SGLKRGRRDEQF
size: -; length: 10; V: TRBV7-9; J: TRBJ1-2; CDR3: ASSFSGRGYT
size: -; length: 10; V: TRBV11-2; J: TRBJ1-1; CDR3: ASSLGVTEAF
size: -; length: 18; V: TRBV11-3; J: TRBJ2-3; CDR3: ASSLGRPGQKTQGPDTQY
size: -; length: 13; V: TRBV13; J: TRBJ1-1; CDR3: ASSLESRGNTEAF
size: -; length: 9; V: TRBV12-3/TRBV12-4; J: TRBJ2-7; CDR3: ASSLLAGQY
size: -; length: 11; V: TRBV20-1; J: TRBJ2-3; CDR3: SASPRGLATQY
size: once; length: 13; V: TRBV7-8; J: TRBJ2-2; CDR3: ASSLDTSNTGELF
size: -; length: 12; V: TRBV4-1; J: TRBJ1-2; CDR3: ASSQAQGGFGYT
size: large; length: 14; V: TRBV10-1; J: TRBJ2-1; CDR3: ASSVGSGVNFNEQF
size: -; length: 11; V: TRBV12-3/TRBV12-4; J: TRBJ1-2; CDR3: ASRYRGDYGYT
size: -; length: 12; V: TRBV7-2; J: TRBJ2-7; CDR3: ASSSSGHIYEQY
size: -; length: 13; V: TRBV6-4; J: TRBJ2-7; CDR3: ASSPDSISSYEQY
size: -; length: 12; V: TRBV7-2; J: TRBJ2-7; CDR3: ASSLEYRDYEQY